The entry that follows covers one T cell receptor beta chain sequence. CDR1 and CDR2 (germline): SGHTA, FQGTGA. With 2 bases clipped from V and 0 bases from J, the junction kept 3 bases outside the gene matches. This CDR3 comprises 15 residues. As processed by the authors: By means of reference gene primer amplification, nucleated cell counts were estimated. Clones were read by immunoSEQ multiplex PCR, and TCRdb kept only the in-frame ones, dropping some. V and J calls and clone size are those listed in that table; D and trimming were worked out from the DNA. The table shows 300,000 or so clones, with roughly 85% occurring only once. The data belong to a study of blood T cell repertoires in COVID-19. Study context: The United States, Italy and Spain supplied acute and convalescent COVID-19 samples.

Enrollees, roughly 18 to 90 years old, lived in fewer than 25 US areas. Clinical history reported by participants formed the basis on which cohorts were assigned. The V call is TRBV7-3, the J call TRBJ2-7; TRBD2 agrees at 8 bases. The specimen sequenced was PBMCs or T cells enriched from blood (not recorded which). The clonotype was recovered from a woman younger than 45 who had recovered from COVID-19. The CDR3 loop is CASSLRGGSSYEQYF. The CDR3, as DNA: TGTGCCAGCAGCTTACGGGGGGGAAGCTCCTACGAGCAGTACTTC. Full variable domain (missing parts from reference TRBV7-3 and TRBJ2-7): GAGVSQTPSNKVTEKGKYVELRCDPISGHTALYWYRQSLGQGPEFLIYFQGTGAADDSGLPNDRFFAVRPEGSVSTLKIQRTERGDSAVYLCASSLRGGSSYEQYFGPGTRLTVT.